A selection of T cell receptor beta chains follows, all from one sample in a study of T cells in Graves' hyperthyroidism and ophthalmopathy. A single record per CDR3 protein comes from TCRdb applying MiXCR to the multiplex PCR reads. The table records some 180,000 distinct CDR3 sequences, 15% to 20% of them present only once. Source material: blood. The receptors shown here come from a woman aged 50 to 65 with Graves' hyperthyroidism. Each CDR3 is given with its conserved first and last residue. Fields, in order: J gene, CDR3 length, clone size, D gene, V gene, CDR3 protein, CDR3 DNA. The D gene is left open where the match is weak. The size field is filled for only some rows; it gives once, few, many or a size class.

TRBJ1-1 15 many TRBD1 TRBV12-3/TRBV12-4 CASSMTGRVNTEAFF TGTGCCAGCAGTATGACAGGGCGCGTCAACACTGAAGCTTTCTTT
TRBJ1-2 12 many NA TRBV12-3/TRBV12-4 CASSLGTRGYTF TGTGCCAGCAGTTTAGGCACGCGGGGCTACACCTTC
TRBJ2-2 13 NA TRBD2 TRBV6-1 CASSREVTGELFF TGTGCCAGCTCCCGGGAGGTCACCGGGGAGCTGTTTTTT
TRBJ2-3 14 many NA TRBV9 CASSVTPGADTQYF TGTGCCAGCAGCGTAACCCCAGGGGCAGATACGCAGTATTTT
TRBJ2-3 13 many NA TRBV9 CASSVQGTDTQYF TGTGCCAGCAGCGTACAGGGTACAGATACGCAGTATTTT
TRBJ2-1 15 many NA TRBV9 CASSVVVGPANEQFF TGTGCCAGCAGCGTAGTAGTGGGTCCGGCGAATGAGCAGTTCTTC
TRBJ1-1 13 few NA TRBV28 CASTPQVNTEAFF TGTGCCAGCACTCCCCAGGTGAACACTGAAGCTTTCTTT
TRBJ1-6 16 many NA TRBV6-1 CASRGRERGYNSPLHF TGTGCCAGCAGGGGACGGGAGAGGGGCTATAATTCACCCCTCCACTTT
TRBJ1-4 12 many TRBD1 TRBV12-3/TRBV12-4 CASRQGREKLFF TGTGCCAGTCGACAGGGTCGGGAAAAACTGTTTTTT
TRBJ2-1 17 NA NA TRBV11-2 CASSSPSRVSYDNEQFF TGTGCCAGCAGCTCGCCCTCCAGGGTGTCATACGACAATGAGCAGTTCTTC
TRBJ1-6 14 many TRBD1 TRBV2 CARSRDRHNSPLHF TGTGCCAGATCCCGGGACAGACATAATTCACCCCTCCACTTT
TRBJ2-7 15 NA TRBD1 TRBV11-2 CASSTPGTGSDEQYF TGTGCCAGCAGCACCCCCGGGACAGGGTCGGACGAGCAGTACTTC
TRBJ1-1 14 NA NA TRBV5-6 CASSLGGGISEAFF TGTGCCAGCAGCTTGGGGGGGGGCATATCTGAAGCTTTCTTT
TRBJ2-5 13 many NA TRBV7-3 CASSKAGQETQYF TGTGCCAGCAGCAAAGCGGGTCAAGAGACCCAGTACTTC
TRBJ2-3 13 few TRBD2 TRBV7-2 CASSHPTSDTQYF TGTGCCAGCAGCCATCCGACTAGCGATACGCAGTATTTT
TRBJ1-2 15 many NA TRBV5-6 CASSWTRDGVYGYTF TGTGCCAGCAGCTGGACCCGGGACGGAGTCTATGGCTACACCTTC
TRBJ1-1 15 many NA TRBV28 CASSLEMGGGTEAFF TGTGCCAGCAGTTTAGAAATGGGTGGAGGGACTGAAGCTTTCTTT
TRBJ1-4 14 NA NA TRBV3-1 CASRKMGQGEKLFF TGTGCCAGCAGAAAAATGGGGCAGGGGGAAAAACTGTTTTTT
TRBJ2-2 17 few NA TRBV7-9 CASRGRANSSNTGELFF TGTGCCAGCAGGGGGAGAGCAAACTCGTCGAACACCGGGGAGCTGTTTTTT
TRBJ1-1 12 many NA TRBV5-1 CASSLIGGEAFF TGCGCCAGCAGCTTGATCGGGGGAGAAGCTTTCTTT
TRBJ2-7 15 many NA TRBV4-2 CASSQETDSSYEQYF TGTGCCAGCAGCCAAGAAACGGATAGCTCCTACGAGCAGTACTTC
TRBJ1-5 16 many NA TRBV27 CASSSGLLKYNQPQHF TGTGCCAGCAGTTCCGGCCTCCTAAAGTACAATCAGCCCCAGCATTTT
TRBJ2-5 14 many TRBD1 TRBV27 CASSLQGARETQYF TGTGCCAGCAGTCTACAGGGGGCCAGGGAGACCCAGTACTTC
TRBJ1-2 12 many NA TRBV7-9 CASSRDGGGYTF TGTGCCAGCAGCCGGGATGGAGGCGGCTACACCTTC
TRBJ2-1 20 NA TRBD1 TRBV12-3/TRBV12-4 CASSPPAPPPRQGASHEQFF TGTGCCAGCAGCCCCCCCGCCCCCCCCCCGCGACAGGGGGCTAGCCATGAGCAGTTCTTC
TRBJ2-1 13 many NA TRBV6-1 CASSPRTPHEQFF TGTGCCAGCAGTCCTCGGACCCCACATGAGCAGTTCTTC
TRBJ2-7 15 many NA TRBV19 CASSWQGERTYEQYF TGTGCCAGTAGTTGGCAGGGAGAGAGGACCTACGAGCAGTACTTC
TRBJ1-4 14 few NA TRBV14 CASSLDSPNEKLFF TGTGCCAGCAGCCTGGACAGCCCAAATGAAAAACTGTTTTTT
TRBJ2-7 17 many TRBD2 TRBV2 CASSEGWVAGAVDEQYF TGTGCCAGCAGTGAAGGTTGGGTAGCGGGAGCAGTCGACGAGCAGTACTTC
TRBJ1-5 14 NA NA TRBV20-1 CSARQGHSNQPQHF TGCAGTGCTAGACAGGGGCATAGCAATCAGCCCCAGCATTTT
TRBJ2-3 16 few TRBD1 TRBV5-8 CASSTGQGEGTDTQYF TGTGCCAGCAGCACAGGACAGGGGGAAGGCACAGATACGCAGTATTTT
TRBJ1-6 15 many NA TRBV11-3 CASGFIQGYNSPLHF TGTGCCAGCGGTTTTATACAGGGTTATAATTCACCCCTCCACTTT
TRBJ1-6 13 many NA TRBV12-3/TRBV12-4 CASSLQGNAPLHF TGTGCCAGCAGTTTACAGGGGAACGCACCCCTCCACTTT
TRBJ2-3 13 many NA TRBV7-9 CASSLAGGHTQYF TGTGCCAGCAGCTTAGCGGGCGGGCATACGCAGTATTTT
TRBJ1-2 16 many NA TRBV19 CASTPGGASGYYGYTF TGTGCCAGTACTCCTGGGGGGGCCTCCGGGTACTATGGCTACACCTTC
TRBJ1-4 13 many NA TRBV7-3 CASSRGAGEKLFF TGTGCCAGCAGCCGGGGGGCCGGGGAAAAACTGTTTTTT
TRBJ1-1 14 many NA TRBV7-6 CASSLGQVNTEAFF TGTGCCAGCAGCTTAGGGCAGGTTAACACTGAAGCTTTCTTT
TRBJ1-2 13 many NA TRBV25-1 CASSELRGYGYTF TGTGCCAGCAGTGAATTGAGAGGATATGGCTACACCTTC
TRBJ2-3 14 many NA TRBV6-1 CASSFRGLTDTQYF TGTGCCAGCAGTTTCCGGGGGCTCACAGATACGCAGTATTTT
TRBJ2-7 15 many TRBD2 TRBV7-2 CASRAQRGASYEQYF TGTGCCAGCAGGGCTCAGCGGGGGGCGTCTTACGAGCAGTACTTC
TRBJ1-2 12 few NA TRBV29-1 CSVGQGPDGYTF TGCAGCGTTGGGCAGGGCCCGGATGGCTACACCTTC
TRBJ1-1 16 many NA TRBV5-1 CASSFGWQASDTEAFF TGCGCCAGCAGCTTCGGGTGGCAGGCGTCGGACACTGAAGCTTTCTTT
TRBJ1-1 14 many NA TRBV11-2 CASSLARANTEAFF TGTGCCAGCAGCCTGGCTAGGGCGAACACTGAAGCTTTCTTT
TRBJ1-1 14 many NA TRBV20-1 CSARISTFNTEAFF TGCAGTGCTAGAATCTCGACATTCAACACTGAAGCTTTCTTT
TRBJ2-2 16 many TRBD1 TRBV5-1 CASSPDRGRDTGELFF TGCGCCAGCAGCCCGGACAGGGGACGGGACACCGGGGAGCTGTTTTTT
TRBJ2-4 15 many NA TRBV16 CASSQSTGARNIQYF TGTGCCAGCAGCCAATCGACCGGGGCAAGAAACATTCAGTACTTC
TRBJ1-1 14 many NA TRBV7-6 CASSLQEGQTEAFF TGTGCCAGCAGCCTCCAGGAGGGTCAGACTGAAGCTTTCTTT
TRBJ2-5 17 NA TRBD2 TRBV5-6 CASSLEGLAGGQETQYF TGTGCCAGCAGCCTAGAGGGTTTAGCGGGGGGACAAGAGACCCAGTACTTC
TRBJ1-2 16 NA TRBD1 TRBV6-1 CASSASPPGQGDGYTF TGTGCCAGCAGTGCGAGCCCCCCGGGACAGGGGGATGGCTACACCTTC
TRBJ2-5 13 many NA TRBV25-1 CASSEYSKETQYF TGTGCCAGCAGTGAATACAGCAAAGAGACCCAGTACTTC
TRBJ1-6 16 once NA TRBV2 CASSDTPSSYNSPLHF TGTGCCAGCAGTGACACCCCGAGCTCCTATAATTCACCCCTCCACTTT
TRBJ1-2 18 many NA TRBV6-6 CASSYSPSGGGDRMGYTF TGTGCCAGCAGTTACTCTCCCTCCGGGGGAGGAGACCGTATGGGCTACACCTTC
TRBJ1-1 14 NA TRBD1 TRBV20-1 CSALDRGENTEAFF TGCAGTGCTTTGGACAGGGGGGAGAACACTGAAGCTTTCTTT
TRBJ1-2 16 many NA TRBV2 CASSELGQSGGYGYTF TGTGCCAGCAGTGAATTAGGGCAGTCCGGGGGGTATGGCTACACCTTC
TRBJ1-6 14 many NA TRBV11-2 CASGLGGSNSPLHF TGTGCCAGCGGTCTGGGTGGATCCAATTCACCCCTCCACTTT
TRBJ1-2 16 NA NA TRBV11-2 CASSLVTGGANYGYTF TGTGCCAGCAGCTTAGTTACGGGTGGGGCTAACTATGGCTACACCTTC
TRBJ2-3 14 many NA TRBV5-1 CASSLEQITDTQYF TGCGCCAGCAGCTTAGAACAGATCACAGATACGCAGTATTTT